This T cell receptor (beta chain) was recorded in a study of blood T cell repertoires in COVID-19. Background on the study: The samples span acute and convalescent COVID-19 from the United States, Italy and Spain.

Trimming pared 0 bases from V and 4 bases from J, leaving 12 bases between. The CDR3 is 15 residues long. CDR1 ENHRY and CDR2 SYGVKD come from the germline V gene. How the authors handled the data: The authors estimated nucleated cell counts from reference gene primer amplification. Clones were read by immunoSEQ multiplex PCR, and TCRdb kept only the in-frame ones, dropping some. The DNA gave D and trimming, while V, J and clone size come from that table. The repertoire consists of about 170,000 clones, with about 85% occurring once and the leading ten covering approximately 24%. The sequence came from a man aged 55-75 years with acute or convalescent COVID-19. Material for sequencing was peripheral blood. This chain uses TRBV10-3 with TRBJ1-1; D unclear. CDR3 bases: TGTGCCATCAGTGAGTCGACTCCGGCAACCACTGAAGCTTTCTTT. Translation: CAISESTPATTEAFF.